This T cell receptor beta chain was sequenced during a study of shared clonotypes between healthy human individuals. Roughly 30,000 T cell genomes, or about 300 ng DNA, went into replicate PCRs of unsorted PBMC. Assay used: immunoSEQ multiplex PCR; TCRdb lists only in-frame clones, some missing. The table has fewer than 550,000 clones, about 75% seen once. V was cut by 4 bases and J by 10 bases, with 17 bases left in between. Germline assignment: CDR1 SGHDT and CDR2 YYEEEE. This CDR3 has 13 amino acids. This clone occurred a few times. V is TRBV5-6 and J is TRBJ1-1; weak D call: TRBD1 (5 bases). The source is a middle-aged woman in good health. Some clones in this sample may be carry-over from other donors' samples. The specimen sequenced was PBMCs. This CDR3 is CASSLRTREAAFF. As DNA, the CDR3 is TGTGCCAGCAGCCTACGGACCAGGGAGGCAGCTTTCTTT.